The rows below give T cell receptor beta chains drawn from one sample of a study of T cells in Graves' hyperthyroidism and ophthalmopathy. TCRdb processed the multiplex PCR reads anew with MiXCR; each CDR3 protein has one entry. The sample records over 550,000 distinct CDR3 sequences, 16% being singletons. Sequencing was done on a sample of blood. These receptors came from a woman aged 18-29 years with Graves' hyperthyroidism. The CDR3 runs from the conserved cysteine through the conserved F or W. Each record gives: V gene, clone size, J gene, CDR3 protein. A row's size may be missing; if present it is once, few, many or a size class.

v_call: TRBV2
clone_size: many
j_call: TRBJ2-1
cdr3_aa: CASSDSGGPYNEQFF

v_call: TRBV20-1
clone_size: -
j_call: TRBJ2-7
cdr3_aa: CSVSGTLRYEQYF

v_call: TRBV10-3
clone_size: few
j_call: TRBJ1-2
cdr3_aa: CAISAVTVGGEGYTF

v_call: TRBV7-9
clone_size: many
j_call: TRBJ2-1
cdr3_aa: CASSRTSGRVYNEQFF

v_call: TRBV2
clone_size: -
j_call: TRBJ2-2
cdr3_aa: CASSPSGRAITGELFF

v_call: TRBV11-3
clone_size: many
j_call: TRBJ2-7
cdr3_aa: CASSQWVSSYEQYF

v_call: TRBV7-8
clone_size: many
j_call: TRBJ2-7
cdr3_aa: CASSPPPGLRYEQYF

v_call: TRBV13
clone_size: many
j_call: TRBJ1-2
cdr3_aa: CASKNGRTVYGYTF

v_call: TRBV6-2/TRBV6-3
clone_size: many
j_call: TRBJ1-5
cdr3_aa: CASSPGTLTNQPQHF

v_call: TRBV24-1
clone_size: -
j_call: TRBJ1-5
cdr3_aa: CATRGTGRNQPQHF

v_call: TRBV20-1
clone_size: many
j_call: TRBJ2-3
cdr3_aa: CSAIVGTSGIGSADTQYF

v_call: TRBV10-2
clone_size: few
j_call: TRBJ1-5
cdr3_aa: CASRKHSSNQPQHF

v_call: TRBV10-2
clone_size: few
j_call: TRBJ1-6
cdr3_aa: CASRIRASDSPLHF

v_call: TRBV7-2
clone_size: many
j_call: TRBJ1-3
cdr3_aa: CASSAGTVGNTIYF

v_call: TRBV12-3/TRBV12-4
clone_size: -
j_call: TRBJ2-2
cdr3_aa: CASSLVPRNTGELFF

v_call: TRBV20-1
clone_size: many
j_call: TRBJ2-1
cdr3_aa: CSAREREIPYNEQFF

v_call: TRBV12-3/TRBV12-4
clone_size: many
j_call: TRBJ1-5
cdr3_aa: CASSSTGTGHQPQHF

v_call: TRBV20-1
clone_size: few
j_call: TRBJ2-2
cdr3_aa: CSAGTSGAGELFF

v_call: TRBV5-8
clone_size: many
j_call: TRBJ2-5
cdr3_aa: CASSPYVSREAQYF

v_call: TRBV5-1
clone_size: many
j_call: TRBJ2-7
cdr3_aa: CASSLAGVTYEQYF

v_call: TRBV12-5
clone_size: few
j_call: TRBJ2-7
cdr3_aa: CASGFLGEQYF

v_call: TRBV19
clone_size: few
j_call: TRBJ1-5
cdr3_aa: CASSFNSDSNQPQHF

v_call: TRBV6-2/TRBV6-3
clone_size: many
j_call: TRBJ1-5
cdr3_aa: CASSYPGRGNQPQHF

v_call: TRBV11-1
clone_size: few
j_call: TRBJ1-4
cdr3_aa: CASSSSGTYEKLFF

v_call: TRBV20-1
clone_size: few
j_call: TRBJ1-6
cdr3_aa: CSAGRDRGNSPLHF

v_call: TRBV2
clone_size: many
j_call: TRBJ2-7
cdr3_aa: CASSLGQISYEQYF

v_call: TRBV12-3/TRBV12-4
clone_size: -
j_call: TRBJ2-2
cdr3_aa: CASVDRVNTGELFF

v_call: TRBV3-1
clone_size: many
j_call: TRBJ2-3
cdr3_aa: CASSAVGTVTDTQYF

v_call: TRBV24-1
clone_size: -
j_call: TRBJ2-3
cdr3_aa: CATSDWDGTSTDTQYF

v_call: TRBV5-1
clone_size: many
j_call: TRBJ2-3
cdr3_aa: CASSLGTADTQYF

v_call: TRBV29-1
clone_size: few
j_call: TRBJ2-7
cdr3_aa: CSVVGGSDEQYF

v_call: TRBV11-3
clone_size: many
j_call: TRBJ2-7
cdr3_aa: CASSLDSGAGNEQYF

v_call: TRBV20-1
clone_size: many
j_call: TRBJ2-5
cdr3_aa: CSARGLAGDSETQYF

v_call: TRBV20-1
clone_size: few
j_call: TRBJ2-7
cdr3_aa: CSAGQGFYEQYF

v_call: TRBV7-2
clone_size: many
j_call: TRBJ1-1
cdr3_aa: CASTPRLDSTEAFF

v_call: TRBV29-1
clone_size: -
j_call: TRBJ1-3
cdr3_aa: CSVEDPDRSPSSGNTIYF

v_call: TRBV19
clone_size: -
j_call: TRBJ2-2
cdr3_aa: CASQQGGTGELFF

v_call: TRBV24-1
clone_size: many
j_call: TRBJ2-5
cdr3_aa: CATSERLTGGRQETQYF

v_call: TRBV19
clone_size: many
j_call: TRBJ2-7
cdr3_aa: CASSIAGGTYEQYF

v_call: TRBV10-3
clone_size: -
j_call: TRBJ1-1
cdr3_aa: CAIAGGRGDTEAFF

v_call: TRBV28
clone_size: many
j_call: TRBJ2-7
cdr3_aa: CASSLQAVEQYF

v_call: TRBV6-2/TRBV6-3
clone_size: -
j_call: TRBJ2-7
cdr3_aa: CASSGREQGADYEQYF

v_call: TRBV5-1
clone_size: once
j_call: TRBJ2-2
cdr3_aa: CASSLGVADPGELFF

v_call: TRBV20-1
clone_size: many
j_call: TRBJ2-1
cdr3_aa: CSATSGYYNEQFF

v_call: TRBV4-3
clone_size: -
j_call: TRBJ1-5
cdr3_aa: CASSQDSGGHRPQHF

v_call: TRBV10-3
clone_size: many
j_call: TRBJ2-3
cdr3_aa: CAISEVSADTQYF

v_call: TRBV6-1
clone_size: few
j_call: TRBJ1-1
cdr3_aa: CASSLTTEAFF

v_call: TRBV4-2
clone_size: -
j_call: TRBJ1-5
cdr3_aa: CASSQDRQGFSQPQHF

v_call: TRBV7-2
clone_size: many
j_call: TRBJ2-3
cdr3_aa: CASSLYASAGLAGITDTQYF

v_call: TRBV9
clone_size: few
j_call: TRBJ2-2
cdr3_aa: CASSDRLVGNTGELFF

v_call: TRBV27
clone_size: -
j_call: TRBJ2-3
cdr3_aa: CASRILSAGSDTQYF

v_call: TRBV6-1
clone_size: many
j_call: TRBJ1-4
cdr3_aa: CASTEGGRDEKLFF

v_call: TRBV3-1
clone_size: many
j_call: TRBJ2-5
cdr3_aa: CASTQRGGAGETQYF

v_call: TRBV12-3/TRBV12-4
clone_size: -
j_call: TRBJ2-1
cdr3_aa: CASSLWGGGLPTGEQFF

v_call: TRBV19
clone_size: -
j_call: TRBJ1-2
cdr3_aa: CASSPRQGAPINYGYTF